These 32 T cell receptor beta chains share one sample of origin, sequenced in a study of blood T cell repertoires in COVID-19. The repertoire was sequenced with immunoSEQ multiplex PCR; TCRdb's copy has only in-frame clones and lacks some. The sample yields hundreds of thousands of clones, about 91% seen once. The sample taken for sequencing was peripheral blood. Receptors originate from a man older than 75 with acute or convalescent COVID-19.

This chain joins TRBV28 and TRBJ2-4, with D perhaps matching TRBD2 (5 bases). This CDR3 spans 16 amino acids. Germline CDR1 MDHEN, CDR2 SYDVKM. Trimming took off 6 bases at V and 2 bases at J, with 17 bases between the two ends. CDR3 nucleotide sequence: TGTGCCAGCAGCCCTCGAAGGGTCGGGACCAAAAACATTCAGTACTTC. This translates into CASSPRRVGTKNIQYF.

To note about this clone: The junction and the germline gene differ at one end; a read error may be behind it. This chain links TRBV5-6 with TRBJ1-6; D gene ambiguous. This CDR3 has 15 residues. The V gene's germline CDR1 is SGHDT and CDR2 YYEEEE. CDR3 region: CASTLGGSYNSPLHF. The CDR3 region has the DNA TGTGCCAGCACCTTGGGAGGGTCCTATAATTCACCCCTCCACTTT.

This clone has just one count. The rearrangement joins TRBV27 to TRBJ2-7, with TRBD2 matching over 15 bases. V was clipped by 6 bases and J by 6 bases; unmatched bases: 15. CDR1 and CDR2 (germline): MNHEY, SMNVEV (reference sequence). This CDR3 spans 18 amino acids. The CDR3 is CASRERTSGGGKLFEQYF. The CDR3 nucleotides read TGTGCCAGCAGAGAGAGGACTAGCGGGGGGGGCAAATTGTTCGAGCAGTACTTC.

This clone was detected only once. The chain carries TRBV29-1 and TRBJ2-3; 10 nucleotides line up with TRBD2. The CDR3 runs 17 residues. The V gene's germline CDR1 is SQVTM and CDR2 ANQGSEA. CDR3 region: CARRGGEREGRTDTQYF. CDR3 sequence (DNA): TGCGCACGTAGGGGGGGAGAGCGGGAGGGCCGTACAGATACGCAGTATTTT.

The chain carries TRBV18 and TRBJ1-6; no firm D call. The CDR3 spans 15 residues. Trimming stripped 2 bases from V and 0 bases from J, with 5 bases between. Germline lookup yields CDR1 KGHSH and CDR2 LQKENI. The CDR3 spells CASSPGSSYNSPLHF. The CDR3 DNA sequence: TGTGCCAGCTCACCAGGGAGCTCCTATAATTCACCCCTCCACTTT.

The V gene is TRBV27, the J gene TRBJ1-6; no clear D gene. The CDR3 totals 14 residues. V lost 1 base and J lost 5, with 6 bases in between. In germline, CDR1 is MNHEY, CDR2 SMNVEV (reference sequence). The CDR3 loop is CASSLWGDNSPLHF. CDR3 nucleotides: TGTGCCAGCAGTTTATGGGGAGATAATTCACCCCTCCACTTT.

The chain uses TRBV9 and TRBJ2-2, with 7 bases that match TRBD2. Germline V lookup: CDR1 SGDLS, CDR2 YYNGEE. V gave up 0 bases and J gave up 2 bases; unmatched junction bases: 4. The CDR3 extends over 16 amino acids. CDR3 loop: CASSVVPGGNTGELFF. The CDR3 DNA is TGTGCCAGCAGCGTAGTACCGGGAGGTAACACCGGGGAGCTGTTTTTT. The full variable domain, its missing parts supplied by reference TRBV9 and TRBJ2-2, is DSGVTQTPKHLITATGQRVTLRCSPRSGDLSVYWYQQSLDQGLQFLIQYYNGEERAKGNILERFSAQQFPDLHSELNLSSLELGDSALYFCASSVVPGGNTGELFFGEGSRLTVL.

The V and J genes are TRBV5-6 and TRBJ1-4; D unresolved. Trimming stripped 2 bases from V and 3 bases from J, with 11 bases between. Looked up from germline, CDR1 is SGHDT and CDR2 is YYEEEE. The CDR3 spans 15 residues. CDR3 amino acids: CASSFLEAANEKLFF. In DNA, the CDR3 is TGTGCCAGCAGCTTCCTAGAGGCGGCTAATGAAAAACTGTTTTTT.

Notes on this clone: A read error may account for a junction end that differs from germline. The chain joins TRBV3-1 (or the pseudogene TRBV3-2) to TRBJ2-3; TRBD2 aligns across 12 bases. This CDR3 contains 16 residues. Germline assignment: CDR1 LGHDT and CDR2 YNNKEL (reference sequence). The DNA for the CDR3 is TGTGCCAGCAGCCAAGCGGGACTAGCGGGCACCGATACGCAGTATTTT. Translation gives CASSQAGLAGTDTQYF.

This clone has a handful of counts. The CDR3 region has the DNA TGTGCCATCAGTGAGGACGGGAATTCACCCCTCCACTTT. Its protein is CAISEDGNSPLHF. The chain couples TRBV10-3 to TRBJ1-6; D is uncertain. This CDR3 contains 13 residues. Trimming pared 2 bases from V and 7 bases from J, leaving 6 bases between. Germline loops: CDR1 ENHRY, CDR2 SYGVKD.

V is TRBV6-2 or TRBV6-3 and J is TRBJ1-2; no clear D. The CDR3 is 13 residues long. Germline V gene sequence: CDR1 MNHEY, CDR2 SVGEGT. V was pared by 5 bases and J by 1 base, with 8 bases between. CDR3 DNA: TGTGCCAGCAGTCCCGACATTAACTATGGCTACACCTTC. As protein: CASSPDINYGYTF.

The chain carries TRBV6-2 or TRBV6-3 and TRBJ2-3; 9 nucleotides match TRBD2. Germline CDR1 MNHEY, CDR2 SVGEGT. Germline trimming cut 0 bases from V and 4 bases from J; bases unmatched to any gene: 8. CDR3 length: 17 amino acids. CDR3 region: CASSYSPHSGSADTQYF. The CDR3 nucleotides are TGTGCCAGCAGTTACTCACCCCATAGCGGGAGCGCAGATACGCAGTATTTT.

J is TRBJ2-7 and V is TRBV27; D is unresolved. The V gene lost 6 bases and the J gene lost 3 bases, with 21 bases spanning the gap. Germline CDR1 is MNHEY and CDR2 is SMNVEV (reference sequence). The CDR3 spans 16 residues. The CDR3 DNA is TGTGCCAGCAGGAAAGTTGCAGTCTTACGTGGCTACGAGCAGTACTTC. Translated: CASRKVAVLRGYEQYF.

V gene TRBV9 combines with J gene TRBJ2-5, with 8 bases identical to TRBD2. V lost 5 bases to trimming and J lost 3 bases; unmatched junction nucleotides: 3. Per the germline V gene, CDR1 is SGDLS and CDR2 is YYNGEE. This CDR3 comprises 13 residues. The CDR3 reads CASSFSGEETQYF. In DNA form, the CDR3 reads TGTGCCAGCAGTTTTAGCGGGGAAGAGACCCAGTACTTC. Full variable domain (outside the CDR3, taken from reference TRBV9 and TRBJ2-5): DSGVTQTPKHLITATGQRVTLRCSPRSGDLSVYWYQQSLDQGLQFLIQYYNGEERAKGNILERFSAQQFPDLHSELNLSSLELGDSALYFCASSFSGEETQYFGPGTRLLVL.

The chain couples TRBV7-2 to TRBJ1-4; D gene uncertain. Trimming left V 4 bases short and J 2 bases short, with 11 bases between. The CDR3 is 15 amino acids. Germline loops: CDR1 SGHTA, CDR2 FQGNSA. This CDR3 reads CASSSRHGTNEKLFF. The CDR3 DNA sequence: TGTGCCAGCAGCTCTCGACACGGCACTAATGAAAAACTGTTTTTT.

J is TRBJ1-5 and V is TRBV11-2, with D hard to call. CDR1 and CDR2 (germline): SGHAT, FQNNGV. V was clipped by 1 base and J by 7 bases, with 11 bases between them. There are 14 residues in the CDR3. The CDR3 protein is CASSLGREGQPQHF. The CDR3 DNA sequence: TGTGCCAGCAGCTTAGGGAGGGAAGGGCAGCCCCAGCATTTT.

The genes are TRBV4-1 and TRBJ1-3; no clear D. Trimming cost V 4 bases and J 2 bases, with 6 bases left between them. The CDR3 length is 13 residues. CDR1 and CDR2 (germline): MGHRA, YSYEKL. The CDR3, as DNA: TGCGCCAGCAGCCGAGGAGCTGGAAACACCATATATTTT. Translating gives CASSRGAGNTIYF.

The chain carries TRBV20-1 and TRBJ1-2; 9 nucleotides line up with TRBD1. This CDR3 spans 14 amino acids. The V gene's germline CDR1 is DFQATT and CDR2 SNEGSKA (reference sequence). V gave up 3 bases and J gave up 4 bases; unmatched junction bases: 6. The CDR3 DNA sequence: TGCAGTGCTAGTGGACAGGGGAGTTCCTATGGCTACACCTTC. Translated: CSASGQGSSYGYTF.

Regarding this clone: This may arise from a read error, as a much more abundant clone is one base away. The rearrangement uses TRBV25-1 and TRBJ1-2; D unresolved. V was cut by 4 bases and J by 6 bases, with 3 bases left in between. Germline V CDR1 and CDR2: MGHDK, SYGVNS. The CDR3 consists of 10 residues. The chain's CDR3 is CASSADGYTF. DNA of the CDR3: TGTGCCAGCAGTGCGGATGGCTACACCTTC.

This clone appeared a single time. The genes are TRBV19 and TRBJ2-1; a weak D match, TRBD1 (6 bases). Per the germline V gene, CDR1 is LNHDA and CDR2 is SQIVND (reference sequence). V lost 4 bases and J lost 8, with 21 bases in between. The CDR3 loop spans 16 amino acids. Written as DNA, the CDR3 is TGTGCCAGTAGTAAAAGACAGGCAGCGGCCTCCCATGAGCAGTTCTTC. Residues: CASSKRQAAASHEQFF.

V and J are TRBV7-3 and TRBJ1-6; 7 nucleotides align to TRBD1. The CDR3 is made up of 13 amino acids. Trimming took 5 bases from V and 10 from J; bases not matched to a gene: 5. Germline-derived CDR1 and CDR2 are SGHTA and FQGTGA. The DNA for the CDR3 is TGTGCCAGCAGCCCACAACAGGGGTCACCCCTCCACTTT. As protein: CASSPQQGSPLHF. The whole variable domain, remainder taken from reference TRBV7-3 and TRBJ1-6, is GAGVSQTPSNKVTEKGKYVELRCDPISGHTALYWYRQSLGQGPEFLIYFQGTGAADDSGLPNDRFFAVRPEGSVSTLKIQRTERGDSAVYLCASSPQQGSPLHFGNGTRLTVT.

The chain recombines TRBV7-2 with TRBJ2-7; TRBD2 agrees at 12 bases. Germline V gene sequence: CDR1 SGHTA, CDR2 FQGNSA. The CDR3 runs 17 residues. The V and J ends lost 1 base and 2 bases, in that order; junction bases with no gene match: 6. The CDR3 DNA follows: TGTGCCAGCAGCTTAGGCCCCTCTAGCGGGAGGGCCTACGAGCAGTACTTC. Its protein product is CASSLGPSSGRAYEQYF.

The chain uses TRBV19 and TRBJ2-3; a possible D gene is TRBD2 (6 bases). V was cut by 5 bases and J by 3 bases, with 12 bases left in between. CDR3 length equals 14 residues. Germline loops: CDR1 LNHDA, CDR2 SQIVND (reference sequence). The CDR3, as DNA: TGTGCCAGTAGTGGGGGGTGGGGTACAGATACGCAGTATTTT. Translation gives CASSGGWGTDTQYF.

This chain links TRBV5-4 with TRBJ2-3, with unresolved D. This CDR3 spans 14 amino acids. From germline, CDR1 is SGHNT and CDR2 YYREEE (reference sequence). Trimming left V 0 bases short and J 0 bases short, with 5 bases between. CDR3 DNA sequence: TGTGCCAGCAGCTTGGAGCCCAGCACAGATACGCAGTATTTT. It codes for CASSLEPSTDTQYF.

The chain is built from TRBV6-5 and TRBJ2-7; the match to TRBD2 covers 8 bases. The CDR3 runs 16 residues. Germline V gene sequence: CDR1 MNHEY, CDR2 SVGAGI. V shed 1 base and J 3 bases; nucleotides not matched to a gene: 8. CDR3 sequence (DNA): TGTGCCAGCAGTTACTGGGGACTAGAGGAAGGCTACGAGCAGTACTTC. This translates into CASSYWGLEEGYEQYF.

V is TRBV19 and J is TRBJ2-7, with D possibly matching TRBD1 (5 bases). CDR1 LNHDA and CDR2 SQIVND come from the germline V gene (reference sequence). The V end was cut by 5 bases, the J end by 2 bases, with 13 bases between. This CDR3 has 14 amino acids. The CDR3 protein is CASSLGPATYEQYF. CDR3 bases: TGTGCCAGTAGTTTGGGGCCCGCAACCTACGAGCAGTACTTC.

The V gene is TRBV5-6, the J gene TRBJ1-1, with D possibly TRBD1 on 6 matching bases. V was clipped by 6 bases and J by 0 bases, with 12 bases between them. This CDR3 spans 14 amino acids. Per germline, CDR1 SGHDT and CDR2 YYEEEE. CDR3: CASKRGALNTEAFF. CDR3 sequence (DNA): TGTGCCAGCAAGCGGGGGGCTTTGAACACTGAAGCTTTCTTT.

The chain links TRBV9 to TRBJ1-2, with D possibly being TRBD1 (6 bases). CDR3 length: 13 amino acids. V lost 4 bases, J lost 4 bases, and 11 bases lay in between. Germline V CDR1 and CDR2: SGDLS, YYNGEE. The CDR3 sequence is CASSPRTVYGYTF. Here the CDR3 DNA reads TGTGCCAGCAGCCCTAGGACAGTCTATGGCTACACCTTC.

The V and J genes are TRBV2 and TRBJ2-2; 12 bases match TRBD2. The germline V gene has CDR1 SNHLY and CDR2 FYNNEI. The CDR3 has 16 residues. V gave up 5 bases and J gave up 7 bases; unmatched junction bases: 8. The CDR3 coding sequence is TGTGCCAGCAGTTTCCGACTAGCGGGGGCCGGCGGGGAGCTGTTTTTT. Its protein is CASSFRLAGAGGELFF.

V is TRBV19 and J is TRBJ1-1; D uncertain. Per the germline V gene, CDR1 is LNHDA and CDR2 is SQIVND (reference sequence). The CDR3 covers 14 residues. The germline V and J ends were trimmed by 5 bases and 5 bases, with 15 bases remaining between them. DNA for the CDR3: TGTGCCAGTAGTGTCTCACGGGAACGGACTGAAGCTTTCTTT. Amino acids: CASSVSRERTEAFF.

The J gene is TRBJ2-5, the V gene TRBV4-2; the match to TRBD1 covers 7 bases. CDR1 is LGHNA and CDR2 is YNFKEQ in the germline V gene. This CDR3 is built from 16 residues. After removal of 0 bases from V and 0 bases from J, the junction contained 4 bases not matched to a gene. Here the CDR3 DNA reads TGTGCCAGCAGCCAAGATCAGGGACAGTACCAAGAGACCCAGTACTTC. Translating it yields CASSQDQGQYQETQYF.

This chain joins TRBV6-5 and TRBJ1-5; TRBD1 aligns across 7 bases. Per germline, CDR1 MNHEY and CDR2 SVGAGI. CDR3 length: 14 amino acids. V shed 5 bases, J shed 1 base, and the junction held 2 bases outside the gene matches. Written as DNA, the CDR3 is TGTGCCAGCAGTCCGACAGGGAGCAATCAGCCCCAGCATTTT. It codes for CASSPTGSNQPQHF.